This T cell receptor beta chain was obtained from a study of identical twins. Via MiXCR, TCRdb re-called the 5' RACE reads, giving one row per CDR3 protein. The data hold 690,000 or so distinct CDR3 sequences, with around 6% observed a single time. This clonotype was detected ten times or more. This CDR3 is 13 amino acids long. The V gene is TRBV21-1, the J gene TRBJ2-2. TRBV21-1 is a known pseudogene. Sequencing was performed on naive T cells sorted from blood. The receptor was isolated from a man in his late teens or twenties in good health. For the CDR3, the DNA is TGTGCCAGCAGCAATCGGAACACCGGGGAGCTGTTTTTT. This translates into CASSNRNTGELFF.